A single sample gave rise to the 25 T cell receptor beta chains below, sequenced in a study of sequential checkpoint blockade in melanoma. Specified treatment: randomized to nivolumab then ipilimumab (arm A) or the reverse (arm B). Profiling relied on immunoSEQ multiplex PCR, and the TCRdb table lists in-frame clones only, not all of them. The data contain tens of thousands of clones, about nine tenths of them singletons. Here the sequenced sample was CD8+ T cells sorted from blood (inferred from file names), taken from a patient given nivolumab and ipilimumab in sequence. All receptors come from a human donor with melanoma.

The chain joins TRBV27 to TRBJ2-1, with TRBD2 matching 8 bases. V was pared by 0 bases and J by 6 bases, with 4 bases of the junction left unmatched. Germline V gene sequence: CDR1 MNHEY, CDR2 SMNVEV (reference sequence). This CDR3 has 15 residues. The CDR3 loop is CASSLSAGGFNEQFF. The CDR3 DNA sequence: TGTGCCAGCAGTTTATCTGCGGGAGGTTTCAATGAGCAGTTCTTC.

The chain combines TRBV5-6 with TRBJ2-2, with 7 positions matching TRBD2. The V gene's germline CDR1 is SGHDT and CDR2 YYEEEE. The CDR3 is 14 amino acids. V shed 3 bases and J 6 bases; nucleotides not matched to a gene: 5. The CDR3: CASSYGSGAGELFF. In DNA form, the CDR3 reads TGTGCCAGCAGCTACGGGAGCGGGGCCGGGGAGCTGTTTTTT.

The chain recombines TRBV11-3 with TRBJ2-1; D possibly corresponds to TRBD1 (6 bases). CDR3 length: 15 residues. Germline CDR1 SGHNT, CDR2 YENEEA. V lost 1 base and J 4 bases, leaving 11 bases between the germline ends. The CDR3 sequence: CASSLALGQYNEQFF. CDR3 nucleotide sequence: TGTGCCAGCAGCTTAGCCCTGGGACAATACAATGAGCAGTTCTTC.

In DNA, the CDR3 is TGTGCCACCAGCAGAGGACAGGGCCAAACCTACGAGCAGTACTTC. Its protein product is CATSRGQGQTYEQYF. The chain employs TRBV15 and TRBJ2-7; TRBD1 aligns across 7 bases. Germline-derived CDR1 and CDR2 are LNHNV and YYDKDF (reference sequence). J gave up 2 bases and V 1 base, and 5 bases lay outside the gene matches. There are 15 residues in the CDR3.

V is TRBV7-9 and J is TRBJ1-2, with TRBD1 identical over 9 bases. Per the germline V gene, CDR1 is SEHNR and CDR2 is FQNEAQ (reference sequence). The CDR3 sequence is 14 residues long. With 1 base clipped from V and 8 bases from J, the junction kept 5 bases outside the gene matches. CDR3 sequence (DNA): TGTGCCAGCAGCTTAGAGGGGACAGGGAAGGGCTACACCTTC. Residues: CASSLEGTGKGYTF.

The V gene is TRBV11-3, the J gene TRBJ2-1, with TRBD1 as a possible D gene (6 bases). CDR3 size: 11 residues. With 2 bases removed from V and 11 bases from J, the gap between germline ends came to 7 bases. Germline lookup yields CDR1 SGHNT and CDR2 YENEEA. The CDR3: CASSLQGKQFF. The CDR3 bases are TGTGCCAGCAGCTTACAGGGGAAGCAGTTCTTC.

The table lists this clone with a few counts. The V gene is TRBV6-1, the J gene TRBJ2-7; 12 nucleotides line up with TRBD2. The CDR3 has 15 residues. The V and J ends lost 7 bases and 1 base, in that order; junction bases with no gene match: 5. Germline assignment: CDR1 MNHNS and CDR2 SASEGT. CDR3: CASNPTSGSSYEQYV. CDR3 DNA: TGTGCCAGCAACCCGACTAGCGGGAGTTCCTACGAGCAGTACGTC.

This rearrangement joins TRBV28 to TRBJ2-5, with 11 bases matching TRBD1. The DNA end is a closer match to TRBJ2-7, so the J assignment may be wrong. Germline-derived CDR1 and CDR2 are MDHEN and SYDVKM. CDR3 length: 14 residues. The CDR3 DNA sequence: TGTGCCAGCAGCCTGGACAGGGGGCCCTACGAGCAGTACTTC. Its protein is CASSLDRGPYEQYF.

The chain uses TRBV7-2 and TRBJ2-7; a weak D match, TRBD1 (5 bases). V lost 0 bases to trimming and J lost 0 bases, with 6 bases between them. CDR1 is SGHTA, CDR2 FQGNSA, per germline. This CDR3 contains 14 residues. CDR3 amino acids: CASSLAGLSYEQYV. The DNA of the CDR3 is TGTGCCAGCAGCTTAGCGGGGCTCTCCTACGAGCAGTACGTC.

The chain's CDR3 is CASSWAPSAGDTQYF. CDR3 sequence (DNA): TGTGCCAGCAGCTGGGCCCCTAGCGCCGGAGATACGCAGTATTTT. The genes are TRBV5-4 and TRBJ2-3, with D possibly matching TRBD2 (6 bases). The CDR3 has 15 amino acids. Per the germline V gene, CDR1 is SGHNT and CDR2 is YYREEE (reference sequence). Trimming cost V 3 bases and J 5 bases, with 16 bases left between them.

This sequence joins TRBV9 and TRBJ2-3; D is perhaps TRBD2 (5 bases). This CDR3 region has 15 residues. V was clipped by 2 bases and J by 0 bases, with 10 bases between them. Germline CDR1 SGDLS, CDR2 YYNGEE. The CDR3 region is CASSVGVTSTDTQYF. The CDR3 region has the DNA TGTGCCAGCAGCGTCGGGGTTACCAGCACAGATACGCAGTATTTT.

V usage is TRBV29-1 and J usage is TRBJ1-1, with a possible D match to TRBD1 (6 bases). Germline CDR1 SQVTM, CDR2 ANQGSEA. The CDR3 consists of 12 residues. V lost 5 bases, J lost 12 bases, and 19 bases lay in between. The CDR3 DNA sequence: TGCAGCGTTCAGCCGACCACAGGGAATACTTTCTTT. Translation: CSVQPTTGNTFF. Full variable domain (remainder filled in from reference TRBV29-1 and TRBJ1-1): SAVISQKPSRDICQRGTSLTIQCQVDSQVTMMFWYRQQPGQSLTLIATANQGSEATYESGFVIDKFPISRPNLTFSTLTVSNMSPEDSSIYLCSVQPTTGNTFFGQGTRLTVV.

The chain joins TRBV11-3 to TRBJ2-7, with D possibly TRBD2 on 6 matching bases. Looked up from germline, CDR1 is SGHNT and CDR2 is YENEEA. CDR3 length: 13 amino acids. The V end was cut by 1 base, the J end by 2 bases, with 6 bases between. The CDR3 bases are TGTGCCAGCAGCTTAGCGGGAGCCTACGAGCAGTACGTC. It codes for CASSLAGAYEQYV.

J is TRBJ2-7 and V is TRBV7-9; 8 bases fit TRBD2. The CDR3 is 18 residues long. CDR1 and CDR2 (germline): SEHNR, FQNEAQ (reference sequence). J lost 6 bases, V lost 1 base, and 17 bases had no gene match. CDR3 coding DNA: TGTGCCAGCAGCTTAGAGTCCGTGAGCGGGAGCACGACCGCCGAGCAGTACTTC. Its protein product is CASSLESVSGSTTAEQYF.

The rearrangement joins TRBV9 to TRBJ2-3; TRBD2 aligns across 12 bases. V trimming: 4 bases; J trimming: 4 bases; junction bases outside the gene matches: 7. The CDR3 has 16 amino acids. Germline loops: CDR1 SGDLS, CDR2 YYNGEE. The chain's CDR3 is CASSLLSSGRADTQYF. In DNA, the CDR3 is TGTGCCAGCAGCCTACTATCTAGCGGGAGGGCAGATACGCAGTATTTT.

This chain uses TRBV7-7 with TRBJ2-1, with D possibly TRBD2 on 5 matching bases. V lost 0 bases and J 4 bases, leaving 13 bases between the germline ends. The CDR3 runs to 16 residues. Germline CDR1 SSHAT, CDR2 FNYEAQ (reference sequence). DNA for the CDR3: TGTGCCAGCAGCTTAGCGGCTGGAGGTGTTTACAATGAGCAGTTCTTC. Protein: CASSLAAGGVYNEQFF.

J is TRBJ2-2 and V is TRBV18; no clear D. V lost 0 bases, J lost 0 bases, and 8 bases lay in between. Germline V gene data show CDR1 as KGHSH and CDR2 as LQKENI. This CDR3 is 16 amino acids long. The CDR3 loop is CASSPPRQANTGELFF. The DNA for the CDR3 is TGTGCCAGCTCACCACCGCGCCAGGCGAACACCGGGGAGCTGTTTTTT.

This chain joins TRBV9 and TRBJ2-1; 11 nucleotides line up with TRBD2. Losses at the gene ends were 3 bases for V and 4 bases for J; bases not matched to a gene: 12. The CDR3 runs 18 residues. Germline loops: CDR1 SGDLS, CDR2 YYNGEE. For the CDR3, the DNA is TGTGCCAGCAGCGGAATTACTAGCGGGAGATTGGCTTACAATGAGCAGTTCTTC. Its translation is CASSGITSGRLAYNEQFF. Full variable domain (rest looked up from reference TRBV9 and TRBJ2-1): DSGVTQTPKHLITATGQRVTLRCSPRSGDLSVYWYQQSLDQGLQFLIQYYNGEERAKGNILERFSAQQFPDLHSELNLSSLELGDSALYFCASSGITSGRLAYNEQFFGPGTRLTVL.

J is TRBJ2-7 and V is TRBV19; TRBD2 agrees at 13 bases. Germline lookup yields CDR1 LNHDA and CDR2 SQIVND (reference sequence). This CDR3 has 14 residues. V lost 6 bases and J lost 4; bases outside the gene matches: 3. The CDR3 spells CASSGTSGIYEQYF. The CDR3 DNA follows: TGTGCCAGTAGCGGGACTAGCGGGATTTACGAGCAGTACTTC.

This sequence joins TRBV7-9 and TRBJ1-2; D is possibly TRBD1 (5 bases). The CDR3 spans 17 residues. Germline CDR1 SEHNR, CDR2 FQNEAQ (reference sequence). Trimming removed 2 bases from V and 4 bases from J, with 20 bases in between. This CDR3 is CASSLSTAPPTLYGYTF. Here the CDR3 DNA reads TGTGCCAGCAGCTTATCGACAGCTCCCCCTACGCTCTATGGCTACACCTTC.

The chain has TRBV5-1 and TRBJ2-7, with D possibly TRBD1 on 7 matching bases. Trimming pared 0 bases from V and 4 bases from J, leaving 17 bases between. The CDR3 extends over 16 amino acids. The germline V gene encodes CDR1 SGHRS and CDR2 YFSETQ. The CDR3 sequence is CASSLAGGSSMYEQYF. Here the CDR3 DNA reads TGCGCCAGCAGCTTGGCAGGGGGGAGTTCCATGTACGAGCAGTACTTC.

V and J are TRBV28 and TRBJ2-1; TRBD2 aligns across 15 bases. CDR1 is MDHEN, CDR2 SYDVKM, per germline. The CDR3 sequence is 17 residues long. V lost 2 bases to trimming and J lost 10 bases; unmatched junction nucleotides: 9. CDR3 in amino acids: CASSLPWTSGRAMEQFF. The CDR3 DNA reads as TGTGCCAGCAGTTTACCCTGGACTAGCGGGAGGGCTATGGAGCAGTTCTTC.

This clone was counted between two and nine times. CDR3 coding DNA: TGTGCCAGCAGTCCGGGACTAGCGGGTTACGAGCAGTACTTC. This translates into CASSPGLAGYEQYF. The chain recombines TRBV7-9 with TRBJ2-7, with 12 bases fitting TRBD2. J gave up 4 bases and V 6 bases, and 4 bases lay outside the gene matches. CDR1 and CDR2 from the germline V gene are SEHNR and FQNEAQ (reference sequence). CDR3 size: 14 residues.

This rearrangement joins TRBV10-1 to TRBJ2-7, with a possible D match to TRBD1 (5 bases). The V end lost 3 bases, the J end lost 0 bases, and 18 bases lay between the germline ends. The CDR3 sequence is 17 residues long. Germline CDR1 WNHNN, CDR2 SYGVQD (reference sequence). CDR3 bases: TGCGCCAGCAGTGATGAAGGGGAAACAGAGAACTCCTACGAGCAGTACTTC. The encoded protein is CASSDEGETENSYEQYF.

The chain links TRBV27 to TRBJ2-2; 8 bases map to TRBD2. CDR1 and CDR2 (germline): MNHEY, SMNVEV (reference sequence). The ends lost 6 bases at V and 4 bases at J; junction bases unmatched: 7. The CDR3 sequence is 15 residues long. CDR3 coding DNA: TGTGCCAGCAGGACAGCGGGACTAGGCACCGGGGAGCTGTTTTTT. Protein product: CASRTAGLGTGELFF.